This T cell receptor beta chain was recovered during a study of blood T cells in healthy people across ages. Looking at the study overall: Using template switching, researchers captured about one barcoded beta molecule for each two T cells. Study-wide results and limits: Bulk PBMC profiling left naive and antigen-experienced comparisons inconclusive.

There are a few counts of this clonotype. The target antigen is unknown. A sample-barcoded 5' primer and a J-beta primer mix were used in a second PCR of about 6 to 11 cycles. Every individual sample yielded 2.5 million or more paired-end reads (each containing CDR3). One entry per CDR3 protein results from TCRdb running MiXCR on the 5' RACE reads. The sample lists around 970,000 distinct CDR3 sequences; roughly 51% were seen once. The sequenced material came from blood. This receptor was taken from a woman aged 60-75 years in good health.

The CDR3 is CASSQDLTSGIQETQYF. In DNA, the CDR3 is TGCGCCAGCAGCCAAGATTTAACTAGCGGGATACAAGAGACCCAGTACTTC. V and J are TRBV4-3 and TRBJ2-5; TRBD2 matches 10 bases. Germline V gene data show CDR1 as LGHNA and CDR2 as YSLEER. Germline trimming cut 0 bases from V and 2 bases from J; bases unmatched to any gene: 6. CDR3 length: 17 residues.